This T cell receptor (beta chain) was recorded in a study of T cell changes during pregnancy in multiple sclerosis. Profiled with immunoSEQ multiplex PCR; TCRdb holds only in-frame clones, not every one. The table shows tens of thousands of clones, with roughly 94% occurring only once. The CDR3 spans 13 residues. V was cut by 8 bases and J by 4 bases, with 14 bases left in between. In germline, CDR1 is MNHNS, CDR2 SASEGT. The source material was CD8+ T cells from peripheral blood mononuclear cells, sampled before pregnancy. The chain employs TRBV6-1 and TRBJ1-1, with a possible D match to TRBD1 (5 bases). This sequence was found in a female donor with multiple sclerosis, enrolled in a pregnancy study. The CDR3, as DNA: TGTGCCAGCGGTACGTGGGGGGGCACTGAAGCTTTCTTT. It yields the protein CASGTWGGTEAFF.